The present TCR beta chain was sequenced within a study of STAT5B mutations in CD4+ large granular lymphocyte leukemia. The method was immunoSEQ multiplex PCR; TCRdb's version includes in-frame clones alone and lacks a portion of them. The sample lists some 27,000 clones; less than 85% were seen once. The CDR3 has 16 residues. CDR1 and CDR2 from the germline V gene are SEHNR and FQNEAQ (reference sequence). Trimming took off 2 bases at V and 0 bases at J, with 8 bases between the two ends. The chain couples TRBV7-9 to TRBJ2-6, with unresolved D. The clonotype was recovered from a human donor in good health. The sequencing input was CD4+ T cells from blood buffy coats. The chain's CDR3 is CASSLTISSGANVLTF. The CDR3 nucleotides read TGTGCCAGCAGCTTAACTATAAGCTCTGGGGCCAACGTCCTGACTTTC.